The 24 T cell receptor beta chains below all came from one sample that was sequenced in a study of blood T cell repertoires in COVID-19. Assay used: immunoSEQ multiplex PCR; TCRdb lists only in-frame clones, some missing. This sample carries some 120,000 clones, about 89% of them seen once, and the ten largest clones take more than 3.5%. The specimen was peripheral blood. These receptors all stem from an older woman with acute or convalescent COVID-19.

The V and J genes are TRBV5-1 and TRBJ2-1; D is possibly TRBD2 (6 bases). V lost 0 bases to trimming and J lost 4 bases, with 11 bases between them. Germline V CDR1 and CDR2: SGHRS, YFSETQ. The CDR3 consists of 15 residues. The CDR3 coding sequence is TGCGCCAGCAGCTTGGGTGGGGGGACGTACAATGAGCAGTTCTTC. Amino acid sequence: CASSLGGGTYNEQFF.

The V call is TRBV9, the J call TRBJ2-2; TRBD2 matches 11 bases. CDR1 SGDLS and CDR2 YYNGEE come from the germline V gene. The CDR3 spans 18 residues. J gave up 3 bases and V 2 bases, and 9 bases lay outside the gene matches. In DNA form, the CDR3 reads TGTGCCAGCAGCGTGACTAGCGGGGCCCGAACTTACACCGGGGAGCTGTTTTTT. It encodes CASSVTSGARTYTGELFF.

The rearrangement joins TRBV13 to TRBJ1-1; 10 nucleotides match TRBD1. CDR1 PRHDT and CDR2 FYEKMQ come from the germline V gene (reference sequence). The V gene end was trimmed by 3 bases and the J gene end by 1 base; junction bases not matched to a gene: 8. The CDR3 consists of 17 residues. This CDR3 is CASSFSGTGVKNTEAFF. In DNA, the CDR3 is TGTGCCAGCAGCTTTTCCGGGACAGGGGTGAAGAACACTGAAGCTTTCTTT. Using reference TRBV13 and TRBJ1-1 for the parts outside the CDR3, the full variable domain is AAGVIQSPRHLIKEKRETATLKCYPIPRHDTVYWYQQGPGQDPQFLISFYEKMQSDKGSIPDRFSAQQFSDYHSELNMSSLELGDSALYFCASSFSGTGVKNTEAFFGQGTRLTVV.

Note on this clone: One end of the junction varies from germline; a read error may be responsible. The CDR3 here is CASSSTGGKGEKLFF. The CDR3 DNA is TGTGCTAGCAGCTCGACAGGGGGAAAGGGTGAAAAACTGTTTTTT. The J gene is TRBJ1-4, the V gene TRBV7-7; 9 bases are shared with TRBD1. The length of the CDR3 is 15 residues. The germline V gene has CDR1 SSHAT and CDR2 FNYEAQ (reference sequence).

This clone was seen more than once but under ten times. The gene calls are TRBV7-8 and TRBJ1-1; D remains ambiguous. The CDR3 sequence is 14 residues long. CDR1 and CDR2 from the germline V gene are SGHVS and FQNEAQ. V dropped 4 bases and J dropped 0 bases, with 9 bases sitting between them. This chain's CDR3 is CASSSREMNTEAFF. CDR3 coding DNA: TGTGCCAGCAGCTCCCGCGAAATGAACACTGAAGCTTTCTTT.

V gene TRBV5-1 combines with J gene TRBJ2-5; maybe TRBD2 (6 bases). CDR1 and CDR2 (germline): SGHRS, YFSETQ. The CDR3 extends over 13 amino acids. The V gene lost 5 bases and the J gene lost 6 bases, with 14 bases spanning the gap. CDR3 amino acids: CASSLEGTKTQYF. The CDR3 DNA reads TGCGCCAGCAGTCTGGAGGGGACGAAGACCCAGTACTTC.

This clone has just a few counts. The chain links TRBV6-5 to TRBJ1-1; D gene ambiguous. With 8 bases removed from V and 0 bases from J, the gap between germline ends came to 13 bases. This CDR3 has 14 residues. Germline V gene data show CDR1 as MNHEY and CDR2 as SVGAGI. Here the CDR3 DNA reads TGTGCCAGCCTGGGAGAAACCCTGAACACTGAAGCTTTCTTT. Translating gives CASLGETLNTEAFF.

This rearrangement joins TRBV25-1 to TRBJ2-7; 9 positions agree with TRBD1. The CDR3 length is 11 residues. The germline V gene encodes CDR1 MGHDK and CDR2 SYGVNS. The ends lost 4 bases at V and 13 bases at J; junction bases unmatched: 5. The CDR3 here is CASSGGQGTYF. DNA of the CDR3: TGTGCCAGCAGTGGGGGACAGGGTACCTACTTC.

The chain couples TRBV15 to TRBJ1-1, with D maybe TRBD1 (5 bases). The length of the CDR3 is 14 residues. V shed 3 bases and J shed 3 bases, with 11 bases lying between them. Germline-derived CDR1 and CDR2 are LNHNV and YYDKDF (reference sequence). CDR3 coding DNA: TGTGCCACCAGCAGGCAGGGAAAGGACACTGAAGCTTTCTTT. Its translation: CATSRQGKDTEAFF.

The genes are TRBV5-1 and TRBJ2-3; 12 positions agree with TRBD2. Germline CDR1 reads SGHRS; CDR2 reads YFSETQ. V shed 4 bases and J 0 bases; nucleotides not matched to a gene: 6. This CDR3 region has 17 residues. The DNA for the CDR3 is TGCGCCAGCAGCGCATGGACTAGCGGGACTAGCACAGATACGCAGTATTTT. This encodes CASSAWTSGTSTDTQYF.

The chain uses TRBV7-3 and TRBJ1-3; D gene ambiguous. Germline CDR1 SGHTA, CDR2 FQGTGA. Trimming took off 4 bases at V and 0 bases at J, with 19 bases between the two ends. The CDR3 consists of 18 residues. CDR3 nucleotides: TGTGCCAGCAGCTCGGGTCATCCCCCGTCCCACTCTGGAAACACCATATATTTT. Translation gives CASSSGHPPSHSGNTIYF.

In this sample, this clone turned up a few times. The chain is built from TRBV29-1 and TRBJ1-2; possible D gene TRBD1, 6 bases. This CDR3 comprises 12 residues. Germline-derived CDR1 and CDR2 are SQVTM and ANQGSEA. Trimming pared 4 bases from V and 5 bases from J, leaving 11 bases between. CDR3 residues: CSVGTAYYGYTF. In DNA form, the CDR3 reads TGCAGCGTTGGGACAGCCTATTATGGCTACACCTTC.

The DNA of the CDR3 is TGTGCCAGCCGGACGGGGGGCCAAGCTTTCTTT. It yields the protein CASRTGGQAFF. The rearrangement joins TRBV27 to TRBJ1-1, with a weak D call TRBD1 (6 bases). The germline CDR1 and CDR2 sequences are MNHEY and SMNVEV (reference sequence). V was shortened by 8 bases and J by 9 bases, with 13 bases between the two germline ends. This CDR3 is 11 amino acids long.

This clone was found once. This rearrangement joins TRBV27 to TRBJ1-5; 8 bases match TRBD1. The CDR3 totals 15 residues. V lost 8 bases to trimming and J lost 2 bases; unmatched junction nucleotides: 8. CDR1 is MNHEY, CDR2 SMNVEV, per germline (reference sequence). The CDR3 loop reads CASGDRGRGNQPQHF. CDR3 DNA: TGTGCCAGCGGAGACAGGGGAAGGGGCAATCAGCCCCAGCATTTT.

The rearrangement joins TRBV7-9 to TRBJ2-5; TRBD2 matches 13 bases. Per germline, CDR1 SEHNR and CDR2 FQNEAQ (reference sequence). The J segment lost 1 base and the V segment lost 5 bases, leaving 10 bases of the junction unmatched. This CDR3 is 18 amino acids long. The CDR3 nucleotides are TGTGCCAGCAGCCTGAACCTTTGGACTAGCGGGAGCCAAGAGACCCAGTACTTC. Translated: CASSLNLWTSGSQETQYF. Drawing the rest from reference TRBV7-9 and TRBJ2-5, the complete variable domain is DTGVSQNPRHKITKRGQNVTFRCDPISEHNRLYWYRQTLGQGPEFLTYFQNEAQLEKSRLLSDRFSAERPKGSFSTLEIQRTEQGDSAMYLCASSLNLWTSGSQETQYFGPGTRLLVL.

V usage is TRBV4-2 and J usage is TRBJ2-1; D may be TRBD1 (6 bases). CDR3 length: 15 residues. The V end was cut by 1 base, the J end by 5 bases, with 12 bases between. Germline V CDR1 and CDR2: LGHNA, YNFKEQ. The CDR3 sequence is CASSQVGAIDNEQFF. The CDR3 region has the DNA TGTGCCAGCAGCCAAGTGGGGGCCATAGACAATGAGCAGTTCTTC.

The rearrangement uses TRBV14 and TRBJ1-1, with unresolved D. The CDR3 spans 17 residues. The germline V and J ends were trimmed by 0 bases and 0 bases, with 14 bases remaining between them. Germline assignment: CDR1 SGHDN and CDR2 FVKESK. The DNA of the CDR3 is TGTGCCAGCAGCCAAGACAAAGATTGGCAGATGAACACTGAAGCTTTCTTT. It encodes CASSQDKDWQMNTEAFF. The whole variable domain, remainder taken from reference TRBV14 and TRBJ1-1, is EAGVTQFPSHSVIEKGQTVTLRCDPISGHDNLYWYRRVMGKEIKFLLHFVKESKQDESGMPNNRFLAERTGGTYSTLKVQPAELEDSGVYFCASSQDKDWQMNTEAFFGQGTRLTVV.

V usage is TRBV4-2 and J usage is TRBJ1-2; 8 bases are a match to TRBD1. J gave up 6 bases and V 3 bases, and 0 bases lay outside the gene matches. This CDR3 contains 12 residues. CDR1 is LGHNA, CDR2 YNFKEQ, per germline. The CDR3 nucleotides read TGTGCCAGCAGCCAGACAGGGGATGGCTACACCTTC. It is translated as CASSQTGDGYTF.

The rearrangement joins TRBV3-1 (or the pseudogene TRBV3-2) to TRBJ2-5; D is undetermined. V was trimmed by 2 bases and J by 5 bases, leaving 6 bases between them. The length of the CDR3 is 12 residues. In germline, CDR1 is LGHDT, CDR2 YNNKEL (reference sequence). CDR3 sequence: CASSQFEETQYF. CDR3 DNA sequence: TGTGCCAGCAGCCAATTCGAGGAGACCCAGTACTTC.

The V gene is TRBV27, the J gene TRBJ2-5, with TRBD1 matching over 8 bases. Germline trimming cut 5 bases from V and 2 bases from J; bases unmatched to any gene: 7. Germline V gene sequence: CDR1 MNHEY, CDR2 SMNVEV (reference sequence). The CDR3 spans 15 residues. CDR3 coding DNA: TGTGCCAGCAGTCCGTATGACAGGGGTCAAGAGACCCAGTACTTC. This translates into CASSPYDRGQETQYF.

The chain is built from TRBV10-3 and TRBJ1-5; 7 positions agree with TRBD1. Looked up from germline, CDR1 is ENHRY and CDR2 is SYGVKD. Trimming cost V 0 bases and J 5 bases; bases outside gene matches: 1. The CDR3 is made up of 14 amino acids. The CDR3 nucleotides are TGTGCCATCAGTGAGTCCCAGGGGGATCAGCCCCAGCATTTT. It yields the protein CAISESQGDQPQHF.

The chain combines TRBV7-2 with TRBJ1-5; D remains unclear. There are 15 residues in the CDR3. Trimming cost V 1 base and J 4 bases, with 11 bases left between them. Germline V lookup: CDR1 SGHTA, CDR2 FQGNSA. The CDR3 DNA reads TGTGCCAGCAGCTTAGGGAGAGGCGAGAATCAGCCCCAGCATTTT. Amino acid sequence: CASSLGRGENQPQHF.

The gene calls are TRBV2 and TRBJ1-1; weak D call: TRBD1 (6 bases). Germline loops: CDR1 SNHLY, CDR2 FYNNEI. The germline V and J ends were trimmed by 5 bases and 10 bases, with 17 bases remaining between them. The CDR3 sequence is 13 residues long. DNA for the CDR3: TGTGCCAGCAGTCGGGGACACGGAGAAGCAGCTTTCTTT. This codes for CASSRGHGEAAFF.

The chain has TRBV19 and TRBJ1-2, with TRBD1 as a possible D gene (5 bases). Germline values: CDR1 LNHDA, CDR2 SQIVND (reference sequence). V was shortened by 7 bases and J by 6 bases, with 21 bases between the two germline ends. This CDR3 spans 15 amino acids. As DNA, the CDR3 is TGTGCCAGTACCCACCTTGAGAGGAGGGGCCATGGCTACACCTTC. Protein: CASTHLERRGHGYTF.